This TCR beta chain stems from a study of blood T cells in healthy people across ages. Study overall: Capturing about one barcoded beta molecule per two T cells was achieved by template switching. General study findings and limits: Donors of long life had a larger count of naive CD4+ cells and greater diversity than aged donors. TCR beta diversity, measured per million T cells, fell in a roughly linear way with age.

This CDR3 is 16 amino acids long. CDR1 is SSHAT, CDR2 FNYEAQ, per germline (reference sequence). Details on this clonotype: Its target is unknown. At one of its ends the junction is not consistent with the germline gene, which may arise from a read error.

Together with a sample-barcoded 5' primer, a J-beta primer mix was included in a second PCR lasting about 6 to 11 cycles. Every cDNA was tagged by a template-switch adaptor with 12 random nucleotides. TCRdb called the 5' RACE reads again in MiXCR, with one record for every CDR3 protein. This sample has 1.5 million to 2 million distinct CDR3 sequences; approximately 50% occur once, and the top ten carry less than 2.5%. V usage is TRBV7-7 and J usage is TRBJ2-1; 9 bases are shared with TRBD2. The sample comprised blood. This clonotype was sampled from a woman aged 40 to 55 in good health. The DNA for the CDR3 is TGTGCTAGCAGCTCCTCTAGCGGGGCCTCCTACAATGAGCAGTTCTTC. As protein: CASSSSSGASYNEQFF. Using reference TRBV7-7 and TRBJ2-1 for the parts outside the CDR3, the full variable domain is GAGVSQSPRYKVTKRGQDVTLRCDPISSHATLYWYQQALGQGPEFLTYFNYEAQPDKSGLPSDRFSAERPEGSISTLTIQRTEQRDSAMYRCASSSSSGASYNEQFFGPGTRLTVL.